This passage covers 28 T cell receptor beta chains from one sample sequenced in a study of CD8 T cells in ankylosing spondylitis. TCRdb itself ran the 5' RACE reads through MiXCR, one entry per CDR3 protein. The repertoire consists of about 150,000 distinct CDR3 sequences, with roughly an eighth occurring once and the leading ten covering around 4.1%. Sequences were obtained from blood, either unsorted or a sorted T cell fraction (not recorded which). Receptors originate from a female donor with ankylosing spondylitis or in good health (not recorded which).

This clonotype was seen repeatedly, ten times or more. The rearrangement joins TRBV5-1 to TRBJ2-7; 10 bases map to TRBD1. The germline CDR1 and CDR2 sequences are SGHRS and YFSETQ. This CDR3 comprises 16 residues. J was trimmed by 5 bases and V by 2 bases; bases with no gene match: 10. CDR3 sequence reads: CASSFQPSGQGDEQYF. The CDR3 nucleotides read TGCGCCAGCAGCTTTCAACCATCCGGACAGGGGGACGAGCAGTACTTC.

In this sample, this clonotype turned up many times. The chain couples TRBV5-1 to TRBJ2-3; TRBD2 might be the D (5 bases). The CDR3 consists of 14 residues. CDR1 is SGHRS, CDR2 YFSETQ, per germline. Trimming left V 6 bases short and J 0 bases short, with 11 bases between. For the CDR3, the DNA is TGCGCCAGCAAGTTCGGGGTTAGCACAGATACGCAGTATTTT. This codes for CASKFGVSTDTQYF.

This clonotype has ten or more counts. The chain carries TRBV5-1 and TRBJ2-3; the match to TRBD2 covers 12 bases. In germline, CDR1 is SGHRS, CDR2 YFSETQ. V shed 7 bases, J shed 5 bases, and the junction held 5 bases outside the gene matches. CDR3 length equals 14 residues. DNA of the CDR3: TGCGCCAGCTGGACTAGCGGGGTTGGAGATACGCAGTATTTT. Amino acids: CASWTSGVGDTQYF.

This clonotype has ten or more counts. The chain recombines TRBV7-2 with TRBJ2-3; D is unclear. This CDR3 is built from 15 residues. Germline V gives CDR1 SGHTA, CDR2 FQGNSA. V shed 0 bases and J shed 2 bases, with 9 bases lying between them. CDR3 residues: CASSLAQTNTDTQYF. The CDR3 region has the DNA TGTGCCAGCAGCTTAGCGCAGACCAACACAGATACGCAGTATTTT.

Remarks on this clonotype: This may be a read error, as it is one base from a much larger clone. The V gene is TRBV11-2, the J gene TRBJ2-4; D unresolved. Looked up from germline, CDR1 is SGHAT and CDR2 is FQNNGV. This CDR3 region has 14 residues. CDR3 region: CASSEDGAKNSQYF. In DNA, the CDR3 is TGTGCCAGCAGTGAAGATGGAGCCAAAAACAGTCAGTACTTC.

This clonotype came up many times. The rearrangement links TRBV7-2 to TRBJ1-5; D remains unclear. This CDR3 spans 13 amino acids. Trimming shortened V by 1 base and J by 9 bases, and 10 bases separated the two germline ends. Germline values: CDR1 SGHTA, CDR2 FQGNSA. The chain's CDR3 is CASSLEAYSPQHF. The CDR3 DNA sequence: TGTGCCAGCAGCTTAGAGGCGTATTCGCCCCAGCATTTT.

This clonotype was observed a handful of times. The gene calls are TRBV23-1 and TRBJ2-7, with TRBD2 identical over 7 bases. TRBV23-1 is designated an ORF whose function remains uncertain. The CDR3 length is 12 residues. After removal of 9 bases from V and 4 bases from J, the junction contained 6 bases not matched to a gene. CDR3: CASIRGGYEQYF. For the CDR3, the DNA is TGCGCCAGTATTAGGGGAGGGTACGAGCAGTACTTC.

On this clonotype: A much larger clone is a single base away; this may be a read error. This CDR3 is missing its conserved last phenylalanine or tryptophan, likely due to a read error. V gene TRBV7-2 combines with J gene TRBJ1-4; the D is unclear. V dropped 0 bases and J dropped 5 bases, with 10 bases sitting between them. The CDR3 contains 15 residues. Germline V gene data show CDR1 as SGHTA and CDR2 as FQGNSA. In nucleotides, the CDR3 is TGTGCCAGCAGCTTAGCAGGGCAGCCAAATGAAAAACTGTTTTGT. It specifies CASSLAGQPNEKLFC.

The J gene is TRBJ2-1, the V gene TRBV7-3; 11 bases agree with TRBD2. V lost 3 bases, J lost 3 bases, and 4 bases stayed unmatched. The CDR3 runs to 16 residues. The V gene's germline CDR1 is SGHTA and CDR2 FQGTGA. As DNA, the CDR3 is TGTGCCAGCAGCTTCGGGACTAGCGGACTCTACAATGAGCAGTTCTTC. This translates into CASSFGTSGLYNEQFF. The variable domain in full, completed from reference TRBV7-3 and TRBJ2-1, reads GAGVSQTPSNKVTEKGKYVELRCDPISGHTALYWYRQSLGQGPEFLIYFQGTGAADDSGLPNDRFFAVRPEGSVSTLKIQRTERGDSAVYLCASSFGTSGLYNEQFFGPGTRLTVL.

This clonotype came up many times. The rearrangement joins TRBV5-1 to TRBJ2-1; the D gene is possibly TRBD2 (6 bases). Trimming took 2 bases from V and 0 from J, leaving 18 bases between them. The CDR3 has 18 amino acids. In germline, CDR1 is SGHRS, CDR2 YFSETQ. CDR3 protein: CASSLTLNLASSYNEQFF. The CDR3 nucleotides are TGCGCCAGCAGCTTAACTTTAAATCTAGCGAGCTCCTACAATGAGCAGTTCTTC.

This clonotype appeared many times. The chain joins TRBV20-1 to TRBJ1-4; D is ambiguous. V was pared by 2 bases and J by 7 bases, with 5 bases between. Germline V gene data show CDR1 as DFQATT and CDR2 as SNEGSKA (reference sequence). The CDR3 covers 11 residues. The CDR3 nucleotides read TGCAGTGCTAGAACGACTGAAAAACTGTTTTTT. It is translated as CSARTTEKLFF.

This sequence joins TRBV5-1 and TRBJ2-1; weak D call: TRBD1 (5 bases). V was pared by 0 bases and J by 6 bases, with 16 bases between. The CDR3 extends over 16 amino acids. Germline V lookup: CDR1 SGHRS, CDR2 YFSETQ. CDR3 coding DNA: TGCGCCAGCAGCTTGGTCGCCGGACATATAGCCAATGAGCAGTTCTTC. This gives the protein CASSLVAGHIANEQFF.

This clonotype came up many times. The rearrangement links TRBV3-1 to TRBJ2-7; D remains unclear. This CDR3 comprises 14 residues. Germline-derived CDR1 and CDR2 are LGHDT and YNNKEL (reference sequence). V was clipped by 0 bases and J by 2 bases, with 8 bases between them. CDR3 nucleotides: TGTGCCAGCAGCCAAGATTGGCCGGCCTACGAGCAGTACTTC. It codes for CASSQDWPAYEQYF.

Many counts were recorded for this clonotype. The chain couples TRBV18 to TRBJ1-2; D might be TRBD1 (5 bases). Trimming pared 5 bases from V and 0 bases from J, leaving 16 bases between. CDR1 and CDR2 from the germline V gene are KGHSH and LQKENI. The CDR3 sequence is 16 residues long. The CDR3 bases are TGTGCCAGCTCAACTTCAGGGACGGAGGCTAACTATGGCTACACCTTC. This gives the protein CASSTSGTEANYGYTF.

This clonotype was observed at least ten times. This rearrangement joins TRBV25-1 to TRBJ2-1, with TRBD1 matching over 8 bases. J was trimmed by 5 bases and V by 7 bases; bases with no gene match: 13. This CDR3 region has 16 residues. The germline gives CDR1 MGHDK, CDR2 SYGVNS. In nucleotides, the CDR3 is TGTGCCAGCACCCATTCGGCGACAGGGGTCAACAATGAGCAGTTCTTC. Its protein product is CASTHSATGVNNEQFF. The variable domain in full, completed from reference TRBV25-1 and TRBJ2-1, reads EADIYQTPRYLVIGTGKKITLECSQTMGHDKMYWYQQDPGMELHLIHYSYGVNSTEKGDLSSESTVSRIRTEHFPLTLESARPSHTSQYLCASTHSATGVNNEQFFGPGTRLTVL.

This clonotype was seen many times. This chain connects TRBV5-1 to TRBJ1-1; D is undetermined. The germline gives CDR1 SGHRS, CDR2 YFSETQ. The CDR3 has 14 amino acids. The V and J ends lost 0 bases and 2 bases respectively, with 8 bases between them. The CDR3 coding sequence is TGCGCCAGCAGCTTGGCCCGCCAAAACACTGAAGCTTTCTTT. Its translation is CASSLARQNTEAFF.

The sample holds a few counts of this clonotype. The chain joins TRBV7-2 to TRBJ1-2, with TRBD1 as a possible D gene (5 bases). This CDR3 has 14 residues. The V gene's germline CDR1 is SGHTA and CDR2 FQGNSA. V dropped 6 bases and J dropped 7 bases, with 18 bases sitting between them. This chain's CDR3 is CASSTARDVSGYTF. CDR3 sequence (DNA): TGTGCCAGCAGTACTGCCCGGGACGTCTCTGGCTACACCTTC.

Worth noting for this clonotype: A much larger clonotype is one base distant, so this may be a read error. The chain has TRBV7-3 and TRBJ2-1, with 7 bases fitting TRBD2. Germline V lookup: CDR1 SGHTA, CDR2 FQGTGA. CDR3 length: 14 amino acids. The CDR3 nucleotides read TGTGTCAGCAGCTTAAGTAGCGGGCACAATGAGCAGTTCTTC. Translated: CVSSLSSGHNEQFF. Full variable domain (rest looked up from reference TRBV7-3 and TRBJ2-1): GAGVSQTPSNKVTEKGKYVELRCDPISGHTALYWYRQSLGQGPEFLIYFQGTGAADDSGLPNDRFFAVRPEGSVSTLKIQRTERGDSAVYLCVSSLSSGHNEQFFGPGTRLTVL.

The chain recombines TRBV27 with TRBJ2-7, with 9 bases aligning to TRBD1. Germline assignment: CDR1 MNHEY and CDR2 SMNVEV (reference sequence). The V gene end was trimmed by 6 bases and the J gene end by 5 bases; junction bases not matched to a gene: 5. This CDR3 is 13 amino acids long. CDR3 in amino acids: CASRRDREDEQYF. The CDR3 nucleotides are TGTGCCAGCAGGAGGGACAGGGAAGACGAGCAGTACTTC.

This clonotype has a count of ten or more. J is TRBJ1-1 and V is TRBV12-3 or TRBV12-4; D not resolved. The CDR3 loop spans 14 amino acids. With 1 base removed from V and 3 bases from J, the gap between germline ends came to 9 bases. The DNA of the CDR3 is TGTGCCAGCAGTTTAGGAGAGTGGGACACTGAAGCTTTCTTT. It specifies CASSLGEWDTEAFF.

This clonotype has ten or more counts. The rearrangement joins TRBV5-1 to TRBJ1-4; 7 bases agree with TRBD1. The V and J ends lost 5 bases and 0 bases, in that order; junction bases with no gene match: 4. Germline V CDR1 and CDR2: SGHRS, YFSETQ. CDR3 size: 15 residues. CDR3 amino acids: CASRQGPATNEKLFF. DNA of the CDR3: TGCGCCAGCAGACAGGGGCCTGCAACTAATGAAAAACTGTTTTTT.

This clonotype was seen at least ten times. The chain is built from TRBV15 and TRBJ2-3; no reliable D call. The CDR3 runs 13 residues. The germline V gene encodes CDR1 LNHNV and CDR2 YYDKDF (reference sequence). V lost 0 bases and J 4 bases, leaving 5 bases between the germline ends. Here the CDR3 DNA reads TGTGCCACCAGCAGAGATCCGTCAGATACGCAGTATTTT. Amino acids: CATSRDPSDTQYF. Variable domain in full (rest from reference TRBV15 and TRBJ2-3): DAMVIQNPRYQVTQFGKPVTLSCSQTLNHNVMYWYQQKSSQAPKLLFHYYDKDFNNEADTPDNFQSRRPNTSFCFLDIRSPGLGDTAMYLCATSRDPSDTQYFGPGTRLTVL.

The genes are TRBV28 and TRBJ1-1; D is undetermined. This CDR3 contains 14 residues. From germline, CDR1 is MDHEN and CDR2 SYDVKM. Trimming took off 4 bases at V and 1 base at J, with 10 bases between the two ends. CDR3 loop: CASSSRAGNTEAFF. CDR3 sequence (DNA): TGTGCCAGCAGTTCGCGGGCAGGGAACACTGAAGCTTTCTTT. The variable domain in full, completed from reference TRBV28 and TRBJ1-1, reads DVKVTQSSRYLVKRTGEKVFLECVQDMDHENMFWYRQDPGLGLRLIYFSYDVKMKEKGDIPEGYSVSREKKERFSLILESASTNQTSMYLCASSSRAGNTEAFFGQGTRLTVV.

The chain uses TRBV7-2 and TRBJ2-3, with TRBD2 matching 7 bases. Per germline, CDR1 SGHTA and CDR2 FQGNSA. Unmatched junction bases numbered 9, after V lost 5 bases and J lost 4 bases. The CDR3 sequence is 15 residues long. As DNA, the CDR3 is TGTGCCAGCAGCCCTTTCCGTGGGGGGGCAGATACGCAGTATTTT. The encoded protein is CASSPFRGGADTQYF.

This clonotype was observed at least ten times. This rearrangement joins TRBV7-2 to TRBJ2-1, with D maybe TRBD2 (5 bases). CDR3 length equals 12 residues. Trimming stripped 6 bases from V and 7 bases from J, with 10 bases between. Germline V gives CDR1 SGHTA, CDR2 FQGNSA. The CDR3 region is CASSGPGNEQFF. CDR3 sequence (DNA): TGTGCCAGCAGTGGCCCGGGGAATGAGCAGTTCTTC.

This clonotype showed up just a few times. CDR3 residues: CASSQGQGNIQYF. The DNA for the CDR3 is TGTGCCAGCAGCCAGGGACAGGGGAACATTCAGTACTTC. The chain links TRBV7-9 to TRBJ2-4; 10 positions match TRBD1. The J segment lost 7 bases and the V segment lost 5 bases, leaving 2 bases of the junction unmatched. Germline values: CDR1 SEHNR, CDR2 FQNEAQ (reference sequence). This CDR3 is built from 13 residues.

In this sample, this clonotype turned up many times. The DNA of the CDR3 is TGTGCCAGCAACAGGGGCGTCTACGAGCAGTACTTC. Translated, it gives CASNRGVYEQYF. V is TRBV12-3 or TRBV12-4 and J is TRBJ2-7; 7 bases line up with TRBD1. J was trimmed by 3 bases and V by 7 bases; bases with no gene match: 3. CDR3 length: 12 amino acids.

This clonotype was seen many times. The V and J genes are TRBV5-1 and TRBJ2-7; D is possibly TRBD1 or TRBD2 (5 bases each). Germline assignment: CDR1 SGHRS and CDR2 YFSETQ. This CDR3 has 13 residues. Trimming stripped 5 bases from V and 0 bases from J, with 9 bases between. The CDR3 here is CASSDGTSYEQYF. CDR3 nucleotide sequence: TGCGCCAGCAGTGACGGGACCTCCTACGAGCAGTACTTC.